This T cell receptor (beta chain) was sequenced for a study of cytomegalovirus exposure and HLA in healthy donors. Profiling relied on immunoSEQ multiplex PCR, and the TCRdb table lists in-frame clones only, not all of them. The data show tens of thousands of clones, with roughly 94% seen just once and approximately 3% held by the top ten. The donors were members of the validation cohort comprising some 130 subjects, separate from the roughly 700-subject first cohort. Findings and limits, study-wide: It was confirmed in vitro that three of the CMV-associated chains were specific for CMV antigens. Cytomegalovirus status was reportedly diagnosed by the classifier with high specificity and sensitivity.

This CDR3 spans 15 amino acids. V lost 4 bases and J lost 5, with 18 bases in between. CDR1 is SGDLS, CDR2 YYNGEE, per germline. To note about this clone: Its specificity is unknown.

The chain carries TRBV9 and TRBJ2-5; D is perhaps TRBD2 (6 bases). The source is a woman aged 18 to 35 in good health and CMV-seropositive. The sequenced sample was PBMCs. The CDR3 nucleotides are TGTGCCAGCAGCCCAGCGGGCAGCACTTGGGAGACCCAGTACTTC. Protein sequence: CASSPAGSTWETQYF.